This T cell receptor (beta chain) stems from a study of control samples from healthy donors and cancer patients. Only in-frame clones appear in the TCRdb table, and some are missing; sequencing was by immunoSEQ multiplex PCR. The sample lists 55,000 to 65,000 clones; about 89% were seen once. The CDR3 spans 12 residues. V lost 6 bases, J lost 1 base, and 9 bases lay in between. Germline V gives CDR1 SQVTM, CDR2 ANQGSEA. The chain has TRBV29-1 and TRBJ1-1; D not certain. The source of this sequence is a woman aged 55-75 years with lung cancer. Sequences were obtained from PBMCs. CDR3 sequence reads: CSVAARNTEAFF. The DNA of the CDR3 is TGCAGCGTGGCCGCCAGGAACACTGAAGCTTTCTTT.